These 5 T cell receptor beta chains came from one sample sequenced in a study of a mutant IDH1 vaccine in newly diagnosed glioma. This table comes from immunoSEQ multiplex PCR, and its TCRdb copy is limited to in-frame clones, with some not included. The data hold around 78,000 clones, with roughly 85% observed a single time. These receptors are not linked to any known antigen. Time point in this sample: week 23, last vaccination. Vaccine doses each comprised 300 ug of mutant IDH1 20-mer peptide, with topical imiquimod. Sequencing used PBMCs, obtained from a glioma patient whose treatment included an IDH1 peptide vaccine. The receptors originated from a man aged 30-40 years with glioma. Some clones in this sample may be carry-over from other donors' samples.

The chain joins TRBV11-3 to TRBJ2-3; D remains ambiguous. Germline V CDR1 and CDR2: SGHNT, YENEEA. Trimming pared 0 bases from V and 2 bases from J, leaving 6 bases between. The CDR3 runs 14 residues. The CDR3 loop is CASSLERLTDTQYF. The DNA of the CDR3 is TGTGCCAGCAGCTTAGAGCGCCTCACAGATACGCAGTATTTT.

The J gene is TRBJ2-7, the V gene TRBV30; TRBD2 might be the D (6 bases). The V end lost 4 bases, the J end lost 5 bases, and 18 bases lay between the germline ends. This CDR3 is 14 amino acids long. The germline gives CDR1 GTSNPN, CDR2 SVGIG (reference sequence). CDR3 nucleotide sequence: TGTGCCTGGATCCGCGGGGACGACTGGGACGAGCAGTACTTC. It codes for CAWIRGDDWDEQYF.

This clone came up a few times. The chain employs TRBV6-1 and TRBJ1-1; the D gene is possibly TRBD1 (6 bases). CDR3 size: 13 residues. The germline V gene encodes CDR1 MNHNS and CDR2 SASEGT. Deletions cut 6 bases from V and 4 bases from J, with 12 bases between. The DNA of the CDR3 is TGTGCCAGCAGGCCTACAGGGCCCACTGAAGCTTTCTTT. Translated: CASRPTGPTEAFF.

This chain uses TRBV18 with TRBJ1-2; D is undetermined. V lost 3 bases, J lost 1 base, and 15 bases lay in between. Per the germline V gene, CDR1 is KGHSH and CDR2 is LQKENI. The CDR3 consists of 16 residues. The CDR3 DNA is TGTGCCAGCTCACCCACGACCGGAGGAGTTAACTATGGCTACACCTTC. Encoded protein: CASSPTTGGVNYGYTF.

The rearrangement links TRBV28 to TRBJ1-2; no clear D. CDR3 length: 14 residues. Germline loops: CDR1 MDHEN, CDR2 SYDVKM. Between the trimmed V and J ends, which lost 2 bases and 5 bases, there was a span of 12 bases. Here the CDR3 DNA reads TGTGCCAGCAGTTTACTAATTACGTTTTATGGCTACACCTTC. Residues: CASSLLITFYGYTF.